Presented here are 17 T cell receptor beta chains from one specimen sequenced in a study of T cells in Graves' hyperthyroidism and ophthalmopathy. TCR beta CDR3 regions were amplified from RNA transcripts. The HTBI set primed first-round TCR CDR3 RT-PCR. MiXCR, applied by TCRdb to the multiplex PCR reads, yields one record per CDR3 protein. The sample lists about 500,000 distinct CDR3 sequences, about a sixth occurring once. The sequenced material came from blood. The receptors were sampled from a woman between 18 and 29 years old with Graves' hyperthyroidism.

This clonotype has more than one count but fewer than ten. A read error may explain this, as a much larger clone is one base away. This rearrangement joins TRBV2 to TRBJ1-5, with a possible D match to TRBD1 (5 bases). This CDR3 comprises 13 residues. V gave up 6 bases and J gave up 5 bases, with 11 bases separating them. The germline CDR1 and CDR2 sequences are SNHLY and FYNNEI. CDR3 region: CASSTREDQPQHF. The CDR3 nucleotides are TGTGCCAGCAGCACCAGGGAGGATCAGCCCCAGCATTTT.

The chain carries TRBV19 and TRBJ1-5; 10 nucleotides match TRBD1. Germline CDR1 and CDR2: LNHDA and SQIVND (reference sequence). Trimming cost V 3 bases and J 3 bases; bases outside gene matches: 5. The CDR3 is 16 residues long. CDR3 sequence reads: CASSMTGGHVNQPQHF. CDR3 DNA sequence: TGTGCCAGTAGTATGACAGGGGGCCATGTCAATCAGCCCCAGCATTTT.

The J gene is TRBJ2-1, the V gene TRBV6-2 or TRBV6-3; D uncertain. Trimming stripped 6 bases from V and 0 bases from J, with 12 bases between. This CDR3 has 15 residues. Germline CDR1 is MNHEY and CDR2 is SVGEGT. The CDR3 sequence is CASSPARASYNEQFF. The DNA of the CDR3 is TGTGCCAGCAGCCCTGCCCGGGCCTCCTACAATGAGCAGTTCTTC.

This clonotype has ten or more counts. The chain is built from TRBV28 and TRBJ1-3, with no clear D. Germline lookup yields CDR1 MDHEN and CDR2 SYDVKM. Trimming stripped 5 bases from V and 3 bases from J, with 20 bases between. The CDR3 is made up of 17 amino acids. The CDR3 protein is CASSLSPALYSGNTIYF. As DNA, the CDR3 is TGTGCCAGCAGTCTCAGTCCGGCCCTTTATAGTGGAAACACCATATATTTT.

The chain uses TRBV6-6 and TRBJ2-1; D might be TRBD1 or TRBD2, each matching 6 bases. The CDR3 covers 16 residues. V lost 0 bases and J 4 bases, leaving 13 bases between the germline ends. Germline V gene lookup returns CDR1 MNHNY and CDR2 SVGAGI (reference sequence). CDR3 loop: CASSYSGTSGYNEQFF. CDR3 sequence (DNA): TGTGCCAGCAGTTACTCCGGGACAAGCGGGTACAATGAGCAGTTCTTC.

This clonotype was detected only a few times. The CDR3 DNA sequence: TGTGCCAGCAGGTACCAGGGAAAAAACACTGAAGCTTTCTTT. Protein product: CASRYQGKNTEAFF. This chain uses TRBV5-5 with TRBJ1-1; D is possibly TRBD1 (5 bases). This CDR3 contains 14 residues. V dropped 5 bases and J dropped 2 bases, with 13 bases sitting between them. In germline, CDR1 is SGHKS, CDR2 YYEKEE (reference sequence). Using reference TRBV5-5 and TRBJ1-1 for the parts outside the CDR3, the full variable domain is DAGVTQSPTHLIKTRGQQVTLRCSPISGHKSVSWYQQVLGQGPQFIFQYYEKEERGRGNFPDRFSARQFPNYSSELNVNALLLGDSALYLCASRYQGKNTEAFFGQGTRLTVV.

This clonotype was counted a few times. The V call is TRBV27, the J call TRBJ1-1; D gene uncertain. This CDR3 is built from 13 residues. The ends were cut back, 6 bases at V and 6 bases at J, with 14 bases in the middle. From germline, CDR1 is MNHEY and CDR2 SMNVEV (reference sequence). The CDR3 nucleotides read TGTGCCAGCAGCCTTCCACCGCCAGCTGAAGCTTTCTTT. Amino acids: CASSLPPPAEAFF.

This clonotype occurred many times. The genes are TRBV9 and TRBJ2-1; D tentatively fits TRBD1 or TRBD2 (7 bases each). Trimming took off 5 bases at V and 1 base at J, with 16 bases between the two ends. This CDR3 has 16 amino acids. In germline, CDR1 is SGDLS, CDR2 YYNGEE. The CDR3 reads CASSGRQGGSYNEQFF. The CDR3 coding sequence is TGTGCCAGCAGTGGAAGACAGGGAGGGTCCTACAATGAGCAGTTCTTC.

This clonotype appeared many times. The chain is built from TRBV2 and TRBJ2-1; 10 bases are a match to TRBD2. The V gene end was trimmed by 8 bases and the J gene end by 8 bases; junction bases not matched to a gene: 6. This CDR3 is 13 amino acids long. Per germline, CDR1 SNHLY and CDR2 FYNNEI. This CDR3 reads CASYGLAVDEQFF. Written as DNA, the CDR3 is TGTGCCAGCTACGGACTAGCGGTCGATGAGCAGTTCTTC.

A few counts support this clonotype. The J gene is TRBJ2-1, the V gene TRBV12-3 or TRBV12-4, with 7 positions matching TRBD2. CDR3 length: 15 amino acids. Unmatched junction bases numbered 7, after V lost 2 bases and J lost 6 bases. The CDR3 region is CASSLSRGSFNEQFF. The CDR3 nucleotides are TGTGCCAGCAGTTTAAGCCGCGGGAGCTTCAATGAGCAGTTCTTC.

This clonotype was seen many times. V and J are TRBV28 and TRBJ1-1; D unresolved. The CDR3 contains 11 residues. Trimming took 1 base from V and 11 from J, leaving 8 bases between them. The V gene's germline CDR1 is MDHEN and CDR2 SYDVKM. For the CDR3, the DNA is TGTGCCAGCAGTTTATTAACTAGGGCTTTCTTT. It is translated as CASSLLTRAFF.

CDR3 in amino acids: CASSRTGGNEQFF. In nucleotides, the CDR3 is TGTGCCAGTAGTCGCACTGGGGGGAATGAGCAGTTCTTC. This chain uses TRBV19 with TRBJ2-1; maybe TRBD2 (6 bases). Trimming took off 5 bases at V and 7 bases at J, with 12 bases between the two ends. CDR3 size: 13 residues. From germline, CDR1 is LNHDA and CDR2 SQIVND (reference sequence).

This clonotype has only a few counts. The rearrangement uses TRBV5-1 and TRBJ1-5, with a tentative D call TRBD1 (6 bases). CDR1 and CDR2 from the germline V gene are SGHRS and YFSETQ. The germline V and J ends were trimmed by 1 base and 5 bases, with 10 bases remaining between them. This CDR3 has 14 amino acids. The CDR3 protein is CASSLWGGDQPQHF. In nucleotides, the CDR3 is TGCGCCAGCAGCTTGTGGGGGGGCGATCAGCCCCAGCATTTT.

This clonotype was detected only a few times. The chain has TRBV20-1 and TRBJ1-1; 12 positions match TRBD1. This CDR3 region has 13 residues. V was pared by 8 bases and J by 5 bases, with 6 bases of the junction left unmatched. The germline V gene encodes CDR1 DFQATT and CDR2 SNEGSKA (reference sequence). In nucleotides, the CDR3 is TGCAGTTTCCAGGGACAGGGGGCGACTGAAGCTTTCTTT. Translation: CSFQGQGATEAFF.

V gene TRBV29-1 combines with J gene TRBJ2-3; 9 bases match TRBD2. After removal of 0 bases from V and 3 bases from J, the junction contained 16 bases not matched to a gene. In germline, CDR1 is SQVTM, CDR2 ANQGSEA. The CDR3 is 19 residues long. CDR3: CSVEERGIIAGVVTDTQYF. CDR3 bases: TGCAGCGTTGAAGAACGGGGTATTATAGCGGGAGTGGTGACAGATACGCAGTATTTT.

This clonotype has a count of ten or more. Here the CDR3 DNA reads TGTGCCAGCAGTGAAGGTGCCTACAATGAGCAGTTCTTC. It specifies CASSEGAYNEQFF. The chain recombines TRBV2 with TRBJ2-1; D remains unclear. Per germline, CDR1 SNHLY and CDR2 FYNNEI. The CDR3 loop spans 13 amino acids. The V gene lost 1 base and the J gene lost 2 bases, with 3 bases spanning the gap.

This chain connects TRBV4-2 to TRBJ2-5; D gene unclear. The CDR3 sequence is 14 residues long. V was cut by 6 bases and J by 6 bases, with 17 bases left in between. Germline V lookup: CDR1 LGHNA, CDR2 YNFKEQ. CDR3 nucleotides: TGTGCCAGCAGTCCGTCGGTGGGTCCCAAGACCCAGTACTTC. Translation: CASSPSVGPKTQYF.